The 27 T cell receptor beta chains below come from one sample, sequenced in a study of identical twins. TCRdb used MiXCR to reprocess the 5' RACE reads, holding one entry per CDR3 protein. Of roughly 260,000 distinct CDR3 sequences listed, 11% to 15% are singletons. Sequencing used memory (CD45RO+) T cells sorted from blood. Receptors were obtained from a woman under 30 in good health.

On this clonotype: At one boundary the junction diverges from the germline segment, which might be a read error. The chain combines TRBV3-1 with TRBJ2-7, with 7 bases lining up with TRBD2. This CDR3 comprises 14 residues. Germline V lookup: CDR1 LGHDT, CDR2 YNNKEL (reference sequence). For the CDR3, the DNA is TGTGCCAGCAGCCACGGGAGGACCTCCTACGATCAGTACTTC. Translation gives CASSHGRTSYDQYF.

The V gene is TRBV2, the J gene TRBJ1-2; TRBD1 matches 10 bases. J was trimmed by 3 bases and V by 6 bases; bases with no gene match: 7. Per the germline V gene, CDR1 is SNHLY and CDR2 is FYNNEI. The CDR3 spans 15 residues. The CDR3 loop is CASRDLDRGHYGYTF. CDR3 bases: TGTGCCAGCAGGGACTTAGACAGGGGGCACTATGGCTACACCTTC. Drawing the rest from reference TRBV2 and TRBJ1-2, the complete variable domain is EPEVTQTPSHQVTQMGQEVILRCVPISNHLYFYWYRQILGQKVEFLVSFYNNEISEKSEIFDDQFSVERPDGSNFTLKIRSTKLEDSAMYFCASRDLDRGHYGYTFGSGTRLTVV.

There are a few counts of this clonotype. V gene TRBV30 combines with J gene TRBJ2-7, with a tentative D call TRBD2 (6 bases). Looked up from germline, CDR1 is GTSNPN and CDR2 is SVGIG (reference sequence). Trimming stripped 0 bases from V and 8 bases from J, with 11 bases between. This CDR3 is built from 12 residues. The CDR3 sequence is CAWSVSGGKQYF. In DNA, the CDR3 is TGTGCCTGGAGTGTATCCGGGGGAAAGCAGTACTTC.

This sequence joins TRBV6-1 and TRBJ2-7, with a weak D call TRBD2 (6 bases). CDR1 and CDR2 (germline): MNHNS, SASEGT. The CDR3 has 15 amino acids. The ends were cut back, 5 bases at V and 2 bases at J, with 16 bases in the middle. CDR3 residues: CASSPRDFLTYEQYF. The CDR3 region has the DNA TGTGCCAGCAGTCCCCGGGACTTCCTTACCTACGAGCAGTACTTC.

This rearrangement joins TRBV19 to TRBJ1-5, with TRBD1 as a possible D gene (5 bases). This CDR3 is 15 amino acids long. Germline V gene sequence: CDR1 LNHDA, CDR2 SQIVND (reference sequence). V lost 9 bases to trimming and J lost 1 base, with 16 bases between them. The chain's CDR3 is CASHRRGESNQPQHF. CDR3 nucleotides: TGTGCCAGCCACAGGAGGGGAGAGAGCAATCAGCCCCAGCATTTT. Variable domain in full (rest from reference TRBV19 and TRBJ1-5): DGGITQSPKYLFRKEGQNVTLSCEQNLNHDAMYWYRQDPGQGLRLIYYSQIVNDFQKGDIAEGYSVSREKKESFPLTVTSAQKNPTAFYLCASHRRGESNQPQHFGDGTRLSIL.

This clonotype was seen repeatedly, ten times or more. The CDR3 reads CASSLASKEDTQYF. CDR3 nucleotide sequence: TGTGCCAGCTCACTGGCTAGCAAGGAAGATACGCAGTATTTT. The rearrangement uses TRBV18 and TRBJ2-3; TRBD2 might be the D (5 bases). The CDR3 covers 14 residues. V was shortened by 4 bases and J by 5 bases, with 13 bases between the two germline ends. CDR1 KGHSH and CDR2 LQKENI come from the germline V gene.

The V and J genes are TRBV12-3 or TRBV12-4 and TRBJ2-3; 11 bases are shared with TRBD2. The CDR3 length is 15 residues. Trimming at V came to 5 bases and at J to 6 bases, leaving 7 bases not matched to a gene. Written as DNA, the CDR3 is TGTGCCAGCAGTCCCGGGACTAGCGGTGCGGATACGCAGTATTTT. Its protein is CASSPGTSGADTQYF.

This clonotype was counted between two and nine times. The chain carries TRBV5-6 and TRBJ2-1; 7 bases line up with TRBD2. CDR1 and CDR2 from the germline V gene are SGHDT and YYEEEE. CDR3 length equals 15 residues. V dropped 3 bases and J dropped 6; count of bases not matched to a gene: 9. CDR3 protein: CASSSGLGAGNEQFF. The CDR3 nucleotides read TGTGCCAGCAGCTCCGGACTAGGGGCCGGCAATGAGCAGTTCTTC.

This clonotype came up a few times. The rearrangement links TRBV7-9 to TRBJ2-6; weak D call: TRBD2 (5 bases). This CDR3 is 17 amino acids long. CDR1 is SEHNR, CDR2 FQNEAQ, per germline (reference sequence). Trimming took off 5 bases at V and 0 bases at J, with 14 bases between the two ends. Here the CDR3 DNA reads TGTGCCAGCAGCAGAAAAGGTGGGAGCTCTGGGGCCAACGTCCTGACTTTC. It encodes CASSRKGGSSGANVLTF.

The chain recombines TRBV15 with TRBJ2-7; weak D call: TRBD1 (6 bases). Germline V gene data show CDR1 as LNHNV and CDR2 as YYDKDF (reference sequence). Between the trimmed V and J ends, which lost 0 bases and 3 bases, there was a span of 18 bases. The CDR3 is 17 amino acids. The CDR3 loop reads CATSRDPGTGWNYEQYF. CDR3 sequence (DNA): TGTGCCACCAGCAGAGATCCTGGAACAGGGTGGAACTACGAGCAGTACTTC.

This clonotype appeared a few times. The CDR3 here is CASSFRLAGNTDTQYF. Written as DNA, the CDR3 is TGTGCCAGCAGCTTTCGACTAGCGGGGAACACAGATACGCAGTATTTT. The chain joins TRBV7-6 to TRBJ2-3; 11 bases agree with TRBD2. Looked up from germline, CDR1 is SGHVS and CDR2 is FNYEAQ. V shed 3 bases, J shed 2 bases, and the junction held 4 bases outside the gene matches. This CDR3 has 16 amino acids.

This clonotype was detected a few times. The rearrangement links TRBV11-2 to TRBJ2-4, with 7 bases identical to TRBD1. Trimming removed 5 bases from V and 2 bases from J; junction bases left unmatched: 9. Looked up from germline, CDR1 is SGHAT and CDR2 is FQNNGV. CDR3 length: 16 amino acids. CDR3 region: CASSPYGRGSKNIQYF. The CDR3, as DNA: TGTGCCAGCAGCCCGTACGGCAGGGGGTCCAAAAACATTCAGTACTTC.

The V and J genes are TRBV6-1 and TRBJ1-1; D is unclear. Per germline, CDR1 MNHNS and CDR2 SASEGT. CDR3 length: 12 residues. The germline V and J ends were trimmed by 6 bases and 4 bases, with 9 bases remaining between them. DNA of the CDR3: TGTGCCAGCAGGAGACTGATCACTGAAGCTTTCTTT. Translation: CASRRLITEAFF.

The V call is TRBV5-5, the J call TRBJ2-3, with D unresolved. V was pared by 2 bases and J by 13 bases, with 20 bases between. The CDR3 runs 14 residues. From germline, CDR1 is SGHKS and CDR2 YYEKEE (reference sequence). CDR3 region: CASSLEQSTDMEYF. Written as DNA, the CDR3 is TGTGCCAGCAGCTTAGAACAGAGCACAGATATGGAGTATTTT.

This clonotype was picked up many times. The chain recombines TRBV3-1 with TRBJ2-5; unclear D gene. The germline gives CDR1 LGHDT, CDR2 YNNKEL (reference sequence). The germline V and J ends were trimmed by 1 base and 4 bases, with 4 bases remaining between them. The CDR3 has 12 residues. Written as DNA, the CDR3 is TGTGCCAGCAGCCAAGTGGGAGAGACCCAGTACTTC. Translated: CASSQVGETQYF.

This clonotype was detected ten times or more. V gene TRBV5-6 combines with J gene TRBJ1-5; D not resolved. V lost 0 bases, J lost 5 bases, and 3 bases lay in between. The CDR3 spans 12 residues. Per germline, CDR1 SGHDT and CDR2 YYEEEE. The CDR3 DNA reads as TGTGCCAGCAGCTTGGTGGATCAGCCCCAGCATTTT. This gives the protein CASSLVDQPQHF.

This clonotype has a count of ten or more. V and J are TRBV29-1 and TRBJ2-3; a weak D match, TRBD1 (6 bases). V lost 3 bases and J lost 4, with 14 bases in between. Germline CDR1 is SQVTM and CDR2 is ANQGSEA. The CDR3 is made up of 14 amino acids. CDR3 DNA: TGCAGCGTTGATCTGGACAGTCACCCAGATACGCAGTATTTT. Translated: CSVDLDSHPDTQYF.

The chain couples TRBV20-1 to TRBJ2-3; D could derive from TRBD1 or TRBD2 (5 bases each). Per the germline V gene, CDR1 is DFQATT and CDR2 is SNEGSKA (reference sequence). This CDR3 is built from 15 residues. The V and J ends lost 6 bases and 2 bases respectively, with 18 bases between them. CDR3 residues: CSAPKAGTDTDTQYF. The CDR3, as DNA: TGCAGTGCCCCGAAGGCCGGGACCGACACAGATACGCAGTATTTT.

This clonotype has ten or more counts. The chain recombines TRBV4-3 with TRBJ1-2; D may be TRBD1 (5 bases). The CDR3 sequence is 15 residues long. Germline V CDR1 and CDR2: LGHNA, YSLEER. With 4 bases removed from V and 1 base from J, the gap between germline ends came to 13 bases. CDR3 coding DNA: TGCGCCAGCAGCCTAGGGGTAGTGTTTAACTATGGCTACACCTTC. It translates to CASSLGVVFNYGYTF.

This clonotype was seen at least ten times. This chain joins TRBV25-1 and TRBJ2-5, with TRBD2 identical over 7 bases. Looked up from germline, CDR1 is MGHDK and CDR2 is SYGVNS. The CDR3 extends over 14 amino acids. V trimming: 3 bases; J trimming: 6 bases; junction bases outside the gene matches: 7. CDR3 coding DNA: TGTGCCAGCAGTGATGTGGCTAGCGGAAAGACCCAGTACTTC. Amino acid sequence: CASSDVASGKTQYF.

In its sample, this clonotype was seen a few times. The chain combines TRBV9 with TRBJ2-1; D assignment may be TRBD1 or TRBD2 (6 bases each). The germline V gene has CDR1 SGDLS and CDR2 YYNGEE. The CDR3 loop spans 14 amino acids. V lost 2 bases, J lost 7 bases, and 13 bases lay in between. CDR3 nucleotide sequence: TGTGCCAGCAGCGTCGATCAGGGGAGGAATGAGCAGTTCTTC. Amino acids: CASSVDQGRNEQFF.

In its sample, this clonotype was seen a few times. J is TRBJ1-2 and V is TRBV29-1; D may be TRBD1 (5 bases). The CDR3 sequence is 14 residues long. Between the trimmed V and J ends, which lost 1 base and 3 bases, there was a span of 12 bases. Germline CDR1 SQVTM, CDR2 ANQGSEA. DNA of the CDR3: TGCAGCGTTGAAGTAGGGGCGGGCTACTATGGCTACACCTTC. It encodes CSVEVGAGYYGYTF.

This clonotype was seen ten or more times. The chain combines TRBV12-3 or TRBV12-4 with TRBJ1-1, with TRBD1 as a possible D gene (6 bases). The length of the CDR3 is 14 residues. V lost 4 bases and J 0 bases, leaving 9 bases between the germline ends. The CDR3 reads CASSWQGMNTEAFF. The CDR3 DNA sequence: TGTGCCAGCAGTTGGCAGGGGATGAACACTGAAGCTTTCTTT.

This clonotype has just a few counts. The rearrangement links TRBV29-1 to TRBJ1-1; no reliable D call. From germline, CDR1 is SQVTM and CDR2 ANQGSEA. Trimming removed 4 bases at V and 4 bases at J, with 19 bases between. This CDR3 spans 15 amino acids. Written as DNA, the CDR3 is TGCAGCGTTGCCCTGAACCGGTTCGGCGGCACTGAAGCTTTCTTT. It translates to CSVALNRFGGTEAFF.

This clonotype was counted ten times or more. The rearrangement joins TRBV5-1 to TRBJ1-2, with TRBD1 as a possible D gene (5 bases). The CDR3 runs to 13 residues. The V gene lost 2 bases and the J gene lost 4 bases, with 9 bases spanning the gap. Looked up from germline, CDR1 is SGHRS and CDR2 is YFSETQ. CDR3 in DNA: TGCGCCAGCAGCTTCGGGGACGGCTATGGCTACACCTTC. Its translation is CASSFGDGYGYTF.

The V call is TRBV12-3 or TRBV12-4, the J call TRBJ2-1; D is possibly TRBD1 (5 bases). V was pared by 5 bases and J by 0 bases, with 20 bases between. The CDR3 is 18 amino acids. The CDR3 DNA is TGTGCCAGCAGTCCTCCTCGGACACTCTTAAGCTCCTACAATGAGCAGTTCTTC. Translation: CASSPPRTLLSSYNEQFF.

The chain couples TRBV12-3 or TRBV12-4 to TRBJ2-5; TRBD2 agrees at 9 bases. V trimming: 1 base; J trimming: 4 bases; junction bases outside the gene matches: 7. CDR3 length equals 16 residues. CDR3 in DNA: TGTGCCAGCAGTTTAGGAAGCGGGGGGCGGCGAGAGACCCAGTACTTC. It codes for CASSLGSGGRRETQYF.